The 30 T cell receptor beta chains listed next were all sequenced from one sample in a study of blood T cell repertoires in COVID-19. Repertoires were generated with immunoSEQ multiplex PCR, while TCRdb's copy carries only in-frame clones and drops some. The table has 95,000 to 150,000 clones, approximately 74% seen once; the top ten hold around 5.9%. Sequencing used peripheral blood. These receptors were obtained from a man in his sixties with acute or convalescent COVID-19.

The V and J genes are TRBV7-2 and TRBJ2-5, with TRBD1 matching 8 bases. The CDR3 runs to 14 residues. Germline assignment: CDR1 SGHTA and CDR2 FQGNSA. After removal of 1 base from V and 2 bases from J, the junction contained 0 bases not matched to a gene. In DNA, the CDR3 is TGTGCCAGCAGCTTAGGGACAGGGCAAGAGACCCAGTACTTC. This gives the protein CASSLGTGQETQYF.

The V and J genes are TRBV7-9 and TRBJ1-1, with D unresolved. The length of the CDR3 is 15 residues. Per germline, CDR1 SEHNR and CDR2 FQNEAQ (reference sequence). Trimming removed 5 bases at V and 1 base at J, with 14 bases between. Here the CDR3 DNA reads TGTGCCAGCAGCCCCGAGCGTAGACCGAACACTGAAGCTTTCTTT. This gives the protein CASSPERRPNTEAFF.

The rearrangement links TRBV12-5 to TRBJ1-3; 8 nucleotides line up with TRBD1. The CDR3 length is 14 residues. Germline V gene lookup returns CDR1 LGHNT and CDR2 FRNRAP. The J segment lost 3 bases and the V segment lost 6 bases, leaving 4 bases of the junction unmatched. CDR3: CASGTGTGGNTIYF. CDR3 nucleotides: TGTGCTAGTGGCACCGGGACAGGTGGAAACACCATATATTTT.

The chain has TRBV10-1 and TRBJ2-1; the match to TRBD2 covers 11 bases. The CDR3 sequence is 16 residues long. V was clipped by 4 bases and J by 4 bases; unmatched bases: 6. Germline V lookup: CDR1 WNHNN, CDR2 SYGVQD (reference sequence). CDR3: CASSGGTSGGYNEQFF. For the CDR3, the DNA is TGCGCCAGCAGTGGAGGGACTAGCGGAGGATACAATGAGCAGTTCTTC.

This clone occurred a few times. The rearrangement uses TRBV21-1 and TRBJ1-5; no check of the table's D call, TRBD1, against the DNA was made. TRBV21-1 is recorded as a pseudogene. The CDR3 runs to 17 residues. This CDR3 reads CASSKGGQGTRNQPQHF. As DNA, the CDR3 is TGTGCCAGCAGCAAAGGGGGACAGGGGACTAGAAATCAGCCCCAGCATTTT.

This clone appeared many times. V usage is TRBV7-9 and J usage is TRBJ1-2; no firm D call. V lost 4 bases and J lost 6, with 21 bases in between. The CDR3 has 16 amino acids. Germline V gene data show CDR1 as SEHNR and CDR2 as FQNEAQ (reference sequence). CDR3 coding DNA: TGTGCCAGCAGCTCTCTCCGATCGGACGGACTGCATGGCTACACCTTC. Amino acids: CASSSLRSDGLHGYTF. Combining the CDR3 with reference TRBV7-9 and TRBJ1-2 gives the whole variable domain DTGVSQNPRHKITKRGQNVTFRCDPISEHNRLYWYRQTLGQGPEFLTYFQNEAQLEKSRLLSDRFSAERPKGSFSTLEIQRTEQGDSAMYLCASSSLRSDGLHGYTFGSGTRLTVV.

The chain is built from TRBV7-8 and TRBJ2-3, with 14 bases lining up with TRBD2. Germline V gene lookup returns CDR1 SGHVS and CDR2 FQNEAQ. J gave up 5 bases and V 0 bases, and 7 bases lay outside the gene matches. This CDR3 contains 18 residues. The CDR3 sequence is CASSLARGLAGARDTQYF. For the CDR3, the DNA is TGTGCCAGCAGCTTAGCGAGGGGACTAGCGGGGGCCAGAGATACGCAGTATTTT.

This clone has more than one count but fewer than ten. V and J are TRBV25-1 and TRBJ2-1; D is uncertain. V lost 1 base and J lost 5, with 15 bases in between. CDR1 MGHDK and CDR2 SYGVNS come from the germline V gene. The CDR3 has 16 amino acids. CDR3 nucleotides: TGTGCCAGCAGTGAATTTGCGGCAGTTTCCCACAATGAGCAGTTCTTC. The encoded protein is CASSEFAAVSHNEQFF.

V gene TRBV2 combines with J gene TRBJ1-2; 8 nucleotides line up with TRBD1. V shed 5 bases, J shed 8 bases, and the junction held 10 bases outside the gene matches. Per germline, CDR1 SNHLY and CDR2 FYNNEI. The CDR3 consists of 14 residues. CDR3 protein: CASSQGQGVRGYTF. The CDR3 nucleotides read TGTGCCAGCAGTCAAGGACAGGGAGTAAGGGGCTACACCTTC.

Of note for this clone: The sample holds other DNA sequences that translate to the same CDR3. J is TRBJ1-2 and V is TRBV3-1 (or the pseudogene TRBV3-2); D might be TRBD1 (5 bases). Germline CDR1 LGHDT, CDR2 YNNKEL (reference sequence). Deletions cut 2 bases from V and 4 bases from J, with 8 bases between. CDR3 length: 13 amino acids. The CDR3 protein is CASSQPGGYGYTF. CDR3 DNA sequence: TGTGCCAGCAGCCAACCCGGGGGCTATGGCTACACCTTC.

The chain is built from TRBV4-1 and TRBJ1-4, with D uncertain. The germline V and J ends were trimmed by 1 base and 0 bases, with 9 bases remaining between them. This CDR3 has 16 amino acids. Germline-derived CDR1 and CDR2 are MGHRA and YSYEKL. This CDR3 is CASSQGRSATNEKLFF. The CDR3 DNA is TGCGCCAGCAGCCAAGGCCGGAGTGCAACTAATGAAAAACTGTTTTTT.

The sample holds one count of this clone. The chain combines TRBV11-3 with TRBJ2-7, with TRBD2 matching 15 bases. Trimming cost V 0 bases and J 10 bases; bases outside gene matches: 4. CDR1 SGHNT and CDR2 YENEEA come from the germline V gene. The CDR3 is 15 amino acids. Written as DNA, the CDR3 is TGTGCCAGCAGCTTAGATCGGACTAGCGGGAGGGCCCAGTACTTC. It translates to CASSLDRTSGRAQYF.

The rearrangement uses TRBV28 and TRBJ1-5; D possibly corresponds to TRBD1 (5 bases). Germline V CDR1 and CDR2: MDHEN, SYDVKM. This CDR3 region has 16 residues. V was cut by 2 bases and J by 3 bases, with 14 bases left in between. CDR3 amino acids: CASSLPETALNQPQHF. CDR3 DNA: TGTGCCAGCAGTTTACCCGAGACAGCGCTCAATCAGCCCCAGCATTTT.

The chain combines TRBV24-1 with TRBJ2-7; TRBD2 matches 8 bases. Unmatched junction bases numbered 7, after V lost 4 bases and J lost 0 bases. Germline CDR1 is KGHDR and CDR2 is SFDVKD. The CDR3 is 16 residues long. This chain's CDR3 is CATSDGAGAHSYEQYF. The CDR3 nucleotides read TGTGCCACCAGTGACGGAGCGGGGGCCCACTCCTACGAGCAGTACTTC.

The rearrangement joins TRBV6-1 to TRBJ2-2; 7 nucleotides agree with TRBD2. The CDR3 has 15 residues. The V and J ends lost 1 base and 6 bases, in that order; junction bases with no gene match: 5. Germline V gives CDR1 MNHNS, CDR2 SASEGT. CDR3 sequence: CASSEGLAVAGELFF. CDR3 nucleotides: TGTGCCAGCAGTGAAGGGCTAGCGGTGGCCGGGGAGCTGTTTTTT.

The genes are TRBV24-1 and TRBJ2-1, with 7 bases aligning to TRBD2. From germline, CDR1 is KGHDR and CDR2 SFDVKD. This CDR3 is 16 amino acids long. With 1 base clipped from V and 0 bases from J, the junction kept 2 bases outside the gene matches. As DNA, the CDR3 is TGTGCCACCAGTGATTTCGCTAGCGGCTCCTACAATGAGCAGTTCTTC. This translates into CATSDFASGSYNEQFF.

CDR3 region: CASSSLFSGQGSEQYF. DNA for the CDR3: TGTGCCAGCAGTTCCCTTTTTTCAGGACAGGGGAGTGAGCAGTACTTC. The chain links TRBV6-5 to TRBJ2-7; TRBD1 agrees at 9 bases. The CDR3 covers 16 residues. Germline values: CDR1 MNHEY, CDR2 SVGAGI. The trim removed 4 bases at V and 7 bases at J, leaving 14 bases unmatched.

This chain uses TRBV12-3 or TRBV12-4 with TRBJ2-3, with D tentatively TRBD2 (5 bases). Trimming left V 6 bases short and J 0 bases short, with 7 bases between. The length of the CDR3 is 13 residues. The CDR3 loop is CASRRTSTDTQYF. DNA of the CDR3: TGTGCCAGCAGGCGGACTAGCACAGATACGCAGTATTTT.

The gene calls are TRBV2 and TRBJ2-2; maybe TRBD1 (6 bases). Germline CDR1 SNHLY, CDR2 FYNNEI. Deletions cut 7 bases from V and 3 bases from J, with 12 bases between. CDR3 length: 14 amino acids. This chain's CDR3 is CASIHREYTGELFF. The CDR3, as DNA: TGTGCCAGCATCCACAGGGAATACACCGGGGAGCTGTTTTTT.

This clone was picked up many times. Sequence at one end of the junction differs from germline and may be a read error. This chain joins TRBV6-5 and TRBJ1-4, with D unclear. This CDR3 region has 15 residues. The V gene's germline CDR1 is MNHEY and CDR2 SVGAGI. CDR3: CASKPSQATSEKLFF. The DNA of the CDR3 is TGTGCCAGCAAGCCCTCCCAGGCAACTAGTGAAAAACTGTTTTTT.

The chain links TRBV9 to TRBJ2-7; D not certain. Deletions cut 0 bases from V and 2 bases from J, with 12 bases between. CDR3 length: 15 amino acids. In germline, CDR1 is SGDLS, CDR2 YYNGEE. The CDR3 sequence: CASSVGATTAYEQYF. CDR3 coding DNA: TGTGCCAGCAGCGTAGGGGCTACCACGGCCTACGAGCAGTACTTC.

This chain uses TRBV6-5 with TRBJ1-5; possible D gene TRBD1, 5 bases. V lost 8 bases and J lost 5, with 13 bases in between. The V gene's germline CDR1 is MNHEY and CDR2 SVGAGI. The CDR3 length is 13 residues. The CDR3 is CASRRDGDQPQHF. The CDR3 DNA reads as TGTGCCAGCCGGCGGGACGGAGATCAGCCCCAGCATTTT.

The chain combines TRBV2 with TRBJ1-2; D not resolved. V lost 8 bases and J 0 bases, leaving 10 bases between the germline ends. Germline CDR1 SNHLY, CDR2 FYNNEI. This CDR3 comprises 13 residues. The CDR3 reads CASLSFSNYGYTF. CDR3 coding DNA: TGTGCCAGCCTATCGTTCTCTAACTATGGCTACACCTTC.

This clone has ten or more counts. This sequence joins TRBV13 and TRBJ2-1, with D perhaps TRBD1 (7 bases). The germline CDR1 and CDR2 sequences are PRHDT and FYEKMQ (reference sequence). The CDR3 is 17 residues long. Trimming took off 4 bases at V and 4 bases at J, with 20 bases between the two ends. CDR3 sequence reads: CASSSGARTGLYNEQFF. The CDR3 bases are TGTGCCAGCAGCTCGGGGGCTCGGACAGGCCTTTACAATGAGCAGTTCTTC.

V is TRBV27 and J is TRBJ1-1; tentatively, D is TRBD1 (5 bases). Germline V gives CDR1 MNHEY, CDR2 SMNVEV (reference sequence). V was clipped by 0 bases and J by 6 bases, with 14 bases between them. The CDR3 extends over 15 amino acids. DNA of the CDR3: TGTGCCAGCAGTTTATCCCCGCCCGACAGCCCTGAAGCTTTCTTT. It is translated as CASSLSPPDSPEAFF.

V gene TRBV20-1 combines with J gene TRBJ2-4; D unresolved. The V gene's germline CDR1 is DFQATT and CDR2 SNEGSKA (reference sequence). The CDR3 sequence is 11 residues long. The ends were cut back, 2 bases at V and 7 bases at J, with 6 bases in the middle. The CDR3 sequence is CSARTINIQYF. In DNA, the CDR3 is TGCAGTGCTAGAACTATCAACATTCAGTACTTC.

The V call is TRBV10-2, the J call TRBJ1-6, with TRBD1 identical over 7 bases. The germline CDR1 and CDR2 sequences are WSHSY and SAAADI. The CDR3 covers 14 residues. With 5 bases clipped from V and 10 bases from J, the junction kept 8 bases outside the gene matches. The CDR3 DNA is TGCGCCAGCAGTTTACAGGGGACCACGTCACCCCTCCACTTT. Translating it yields CASSLQGTTSPLHF.

J is TRBJ1-4 and V is TRBV6-5; TRBD1 is a possible D gene (5 bases). V was clipped by 0 bases and J by 8 bases, with 13 bases between them. CDR1 MNHEY and CDR2 SVGAGI come from the germline V gene. This CDR3 comprises 15 residues. The CDR3 DNA follows: TGTGCCAGCAGTTACTCAGATGGAAAGGGGGAAAAACTGTTTTTT. It specifies CASSYSDGKGEKLFF.

This clone was found a few times. This chain connects TRBV7-8 to TRBJ2-5; TRBD2 aligns across 8 bases. Germline V CDR1 and CDR2: SGHVS, FQNEAQ. This CDR3 comprises 16 residues. The J segment lost 4 bases and the V segment lost 5 bases, leaving 12 bases of the junction unmatched. The CDR3 coding sequence is TGTGCCAGCAGCCCACCGGGGACTAGACGAAGAGAGACCCAGTACTTC. It translates to CASSPPGTRRRETQYF.

The genes are TRBV24-1 and TRBJ1-5; 7 positions match TRBD1. Trimming took 4 bases from V and 5 from J; bases not matched to a gene: 10. This CDR3 is 16 amino acids long. Per the germline V gene, CDR1 is KGHDR and CDR2 is SFDVKD. CDR3: CATSDKTGHLDQPQHF. CDR3 DNA sequence: TGTGCCACCAGTGACAAGACAGGGCATCTGGATCAGCCCCAGCATTTT.